One sample yielded the 8 T cell receptor beta chains listed below, sequenced in a study of blood T cell repertoires in COVID-19. Produced via immunoSEQ multiplex PCR; TCRdb's table is partial and in-frame only. The sample consists of some 140,000 clones, about 73% of them appearing once. The sequencing input was peripheral blood. All receptors derive from a man older than 75 with acute or convalescent COVID-19.

The chain links TRBV6-1 to TRBJ2-7; 8 bases match TRBD1. The CDR3 extends over 14 amino acids. In germline, CDR1 is MNHNS, CDR2 SASEGT. V lost 9 bases and J lost 2; bases outside the gene matches: 9. Written as DNA, the CDR3 is TGTGCCAGTGACAGGGGTCCACCAACCTACGAGCAGTACTTC. Translating it yields CASDRGPPTYEQYF.

This rearrangement joins TRBV5-8 to TRBJ2-5; D might be TRBD2 (7 bases). The CDR3 extends over 15 amino acids. The germline gives CDR1 SGHTS, CDR2 YDEGEE. Deletions cut 4 bases from V and 5 bases from J, with 18 bases between. The DNA for the CDR3 is TGTGCCAGCAGCACACACTCGGGGGGCCCGGAGACCCAGTACTTC. Protein: CASSTHSGGPETQYF.

The chain combines TRBV7-2 with TRBJ2-3, with a tentative D call TRBD2 (5 bases). V was clipped by 3 bases and J by 0 bases, with 13 bases between them. The CDR3 covers 16 residues. Germline V gene sequence: CDR1 SGHTA, CDR2 FQGNSA. The CDR3 here is CASSLRTGFSTDTQYF. CDR3 sequence (DNA): TGTGCCAGCAGCTTGCGGACGGGGTTTAGCACAGATACGCAGTATTTT. Combining the CDR3 with reference TRBV7-2 and TRBJ2-3 gives the whole variable domain GAGVSQSPSNKVTEKGKDVELRCDPISGHTALYWYRQSLGQGLEFLIYFQGNSAPDKSGLPSDRFSAERTGGSVSTLTIQRTQQEDSAVYLCASSLRTGFSTDTQYFGPGTRLTVL.

This rearrangement joins TRBV7-2 to TRBJ2-7; 7 bases are shared with TRBD2. Germline assignment: CDR1 SGHTA and CDR2 FQGNSA. Unmatched junction bases numbered 3, after V lost 5 bases and J lost 2 bases. This CDR3 has 13 amino acids. For the CDR3, the DNA is TGTGCCAGCAGCCGGGACTACGCCTACGAGCAGTACTTC. This gives the protein CASSRDYAYEQYF.

The DNA of the CDR3 is TGTGCCAGCAGCCCGGGACTGAGAGATTCACCCCTCCACTTT. Residues: CASSPGLRDSPLHF. This rearrangement joins TRBV6-5 to TRBJ1-6; weak D call: TRBD1 (5 bases). The CDR3 totals 14 residues. Trimming left V 6 bases short and J 8 bases short, with 14 bases between. CDR1 MNHEY and CDR2 SVGAGI come from the germline V gene.

Here the CDR3 reads CATSEYGGFPPNTQYF. Here the CDR3 DNA reads TGTGCCACCAGTGAATATGGAGGGTTCCCACCAAATACGCAGTATTTT. The chain links TRBV24-1 to TRBJ2-3, with TRBD2 as a possible D gene (6 bases). The ends were cut back, 4 bases at V and 7 bases at J, with 20 bases in the middle. The CDR3 extends over 16 amino acids. Germline CDR1 is KGHDR and CDR2 is SFDVKD.

The V and J genes are TRBV18 and TRBJ1-5; unclear D gene. This CDR3 is 15 amino acids long. CDR1 and CDR2 from the germline V gene are KGHSH and LQKENI. The V and J ends lost 2 bases and 4 bases respectively, with 12 bases between them. The DNA of the CDR3 is TGTGCCAGCTCACCAAACGGTGGGGAGAATCAGCCCCAGCATTTT. It codes for CASSPNGGENQPQHF.

J is TRBJ1-2 and V is TRBV6-2 or TRBV6-3; 7 bases agree with TRBD1. The CDR3 has 13 amino acids. V lost 7 bases, J lost 4 bases, and 6 bases stayed unmatched. Germline V gene lookup returns CDR1 MNHEY and CDR2 SVGEGT. The CDR3 region has the DNA TGTGCCAGCACCCCAGACAGGGTCTATGGCTACACCTTC. Its protein is CASTPDRVYGYTF.